Listed below are T cell receptor beta chains from one sample, sequenced in a study of monozygotic twins with inflammatory bowel disease. TCRdb processed the 5' RACE reads again and assigns one entry to each CDR3 protein, with no DNA. This sample carries approximately 330,000 distinct CDR3 sequences, with around 2% going to the ten biggest clones. Material: blood. The receptors stem from a human donor with ulcerative colitis or Crohn's disease, or a healthy co-twin of an affected twin (not recorded which). Each CDR3 is given with its conserved first and last residue.

CDR3aa: CASSPRPGPTGELFF
v_gene: TRBV7-2
j_gene: TRBJ2-2

CDR3aa: CASSQDPGRSNYGYTF
v_gene: TRBV4-1
j_gene: TRBJ1-2

CDR3aa: CASSLGAGTKYQETQYF
v_gene: TRBV5-1
j_gene: TRBJ2-5

CDR3aa: CASSFISSGSNYEQYF
v_gene: TRBV5-6
j_gene: TRBJ2-7

CDR3aa: CASSLDGGHTGELFF
v_gene: TRBV5-4
j_gene: TRBJ2-2

CDR3aa: CATEARLAGARYQETQYF
v_gene: TRBV15
j_gene: TRBJ2-5

CDR3aa: CASSLGDRDIETQYF
v_gene: TRBV11-2
j_gene: TRBJ2-5

CDR3aa: CSAISPQGWNIQYF
v_gene: TRBV20-1
j_gene: TRBJ2-4

CDR3aa: CASSLGGTLSDTQYF
v_gene: TRBV11-2
j_gene: TRBJ2-3

CDR3aa: CAISERTDIEAFF
v_gene: TRBV10-3
j_gene: TRBJ1-1

CDR3aa: CASSRQGPNTEAFF
v_gene: TRBV5-1
j_gene: TRBJ1-1

CDR3aa: CATSRDHGANQPQHF
v_gene: TRBV15
j_gene: TRBJ1-5

CDR3aa: CASSLTSGYSYEQYF
v_gene: TRBV18
j_gene: TRBJ2-7

CDR3aa: CASSWTGSDTEAFF
v_gene: TRBV5-1
j_gene: TRBJ1-1

CDR3aa: CASSQARDRDYNEQFF
v_gene: TRBV4-1
j_gene: TRBJ2-1

CDR3aa: CASGGGIEKLFF
v_gene: TRBV28
j_gene: TRBJ1-4

CDR3aa: CSAPTDGGDEQYF
v_gene: TRBV20-1
j_gene: TRBJ2-7

CDR3aa: CASSLAVVTDTQYF
v_gene: TRBV28
j_gene: TRBJ2-3

CDR3aa: CASSLALEQYF
v_gene: TRBV12-3/TRBV12-4
j_gene: TRBJ2-7

CDR3aa: CAAGGREHRDTQYF
v_gene: TRBV7-9
j_gene: TRBJ2-3

CDR3aa: CSARDRGTGGASQPQHF
v_gene: TRBV20-1
j_gene: TRBJ1-5

CDR3aa: CSAHRDSLAKNIQYF
v_gene: TRBV20-1
j_gene: TRBJ2-4

CDR3aa: CASSDQGIGSPLHF
v_gene: TRBV2
j_gene: TRBJ1-6

CDR3aa: CASRTRNLYGYTF
v_gene: TRBV12-3/TRBV12-4
j_gene: TRBJ1-2

CDR3aa: CASSQEGLRSNEQFF
v_gene: TRBV4-1
j_gene: TRBJ2-1

CDR3aa: CASSSGQDDPYEQYF
v_gene: TRBV12-3/TRBV12-4
j_gene: TRBJ2-7

CDR3aa: CASIPGAGDLNWETQYF
v_gene: TRBV11-2
j_gene: TRBJ2-5

CDR3aa: CASSLGLGTATYEQYF
v_gene: TRBV5-1
j_gene: TRBJ2-7

CDR3aa: CASWTGNNSPLHF
v_gene: TRBV6-1
j_gene: TRBJ1-6

CDR3aa: CASSVSPSSGGTYEQYF
v_gene: TRBV9
j_gene: TRBJ2-7

CDR3aa: CASSLAGPQIGNTEAFF
v_gene: TRBV7-9
j_gene: TRBJ1-1

CDR3aa: CSARDQGWNSPLHF
v_gene: TRBV20-1
j_gene: TRBJ1-6

CDR3aa: CASRPIAGALYEQYF
v_gene: TRBV6-1
j_gene: TRBJ2-7

CDR3aa: CSAVYLTPGSYEQYF
v_gene: TRBV20-1
j_gene: TRBJ2-7

CDR3aa: CAIRGTTQETQYF
v_gene: TRBV10-3
j_gene: TRBJ2-5

CDR3aa: CASSPVGVGTSYEQYF
v_gene: TRBV18
j_gene: TRBJ2-7

CDR3aa: CASSLQSYGYTF
v_gene: TRBV5-6
j_gene: TRBJ1-2

CDR3aa: CASSGTSTGELFF
v_gene: TRBV19
j_gene: TRBJ2-2

CDR3aa: CASSLPATAGNTEAFF
v_gene: TRBV5-1
j_gene: TRBJ1-1

CDR3aa: CATSDPAQTDTQYF
v_gene: TRBV24-1
j_gene: TRBJ2-3

CDR3aa: CSVLAGNYNEQFF
v_gene: TRBV29-1
j_gene: TRBJ2-1

CDR3aa: CASRPLQREPDTQYF
v_gene: TRBV5-1
j_gene: TRBJ2-3